The rows below give T cell receptor beta chains drawn from one sample of a study of T cell repertoires in ileal Crohn's disease. Measured with immunoSEQ multiplex PCR; TCRdb has only the in-frame clones, and not every one. The table lists tens of thousands of clones, 81% of them singletons. Sequenced sample: ileal tissue. The receptors shown here come from an adult with Crohn's disease. CDR3s include the opening cysteine and the closing phenylalanine or tryptophan. A D gene is named only where the DNA matches it firmly. Size is stated for part of the rows, as once, few or many counts, or as a class when the clone is expanded.

TRBV5-6	.	.	TRBJ1-6	TGTGCCAGCAGCTTGGGGAGTGATACACCCCTCCACTTT	CASSLGSDTPLHF
TRBV7-2	.	.	TRBJ2-7	TGTGCCAGCAGCTTAGAGGCAGGGCCCCCCTACGAGCAGTACTTC	CASSLEAGPPYEQYF
TRBV6-1	.	.	TRBJ1-2	TGTGCCAGCAGTGAAACTTTTAGGGGCGCCAACACCTTC	CASSETFRGANTF
TRBV7-8	.	.	TRBJ2-3	TGTGCCAGCAGCTTACGGTTAGCGGACACAGATACGCAGTATTTT	CASSLRLADTDTQYF
TRBV6-1	TRBD1	.	TRBJ1-6	TGTGCCACCACCGGGACAGGGAGGTCACCCCTCCACTTT	CATTGTGRSPLHF
TRBV19	.	few	TRBJ1-4	TGTGCCAGTAGTATAGTCCCAGGGTTGGGTGAAAAACTGTTTTTT	CASSIVPGLGEKLFF
TRBV10-3	.	.	TRBJ1-2	TGTGCCATCAGCGCCTCGGACAGTCGGGGCTACACCTTC	CAISASDSRGYTF
TRBV29-1	.	.	TRBJ1-2	TGCAGCGTTGAATTGTTCAGGACTATCTATGGCTACACCTTC	CSVELFRTIYGYTF
TRBV6-6	.	.	TRBJ1-1	TGTGCCAGCAGTTACGGCAGGAACACTGAAGCTTTCTTT	CASSYGRNTEAFF
TRBV19	TRBD1	.	TRBJ2-6	TGTGCCAGTAGTGGGGGACAGGGTGCCCCCGGGGCCAACGTCCTGACTTTC	CASSGGQGAPGANVLTF
TRBV6-6	TRBD2	.	TRBJ2-3	TGTGCCAGCAGTTATCTGGGAGGGAGCACAGATACGCAGTATTTT	CASSYLGGSTDTQYF
TRBV4-1	TRBD1	.	TRBJ2-3	TGCGCCAGCAGGAAAGGACAGGGCTACACAGATACGCAGTATTTT	CASRKGQGYTDTQYF
TRBV4-3	.	.	TRBJ1-6	TGCGCCAGCAGCCCATCAGTGACAGTCGACTATAATTCACCCCTCCACTTT	CASSPSVTVDYNSPLHF
TRBV4-3	.	few	TRBJ1-4	TGCGCCAGCAGCCCGCGATGGACAGCAACTAATGAAAAACTGTTTTTT	CASSPRWTATNEKLFF
TRBV6-5	TRBD2	few	TRBJ2-1	TGTGCCAGCGGAGCGGGGACTAGCGTGTTCTTC	CASGAGTSVFF
TRBV7-9	.	few	TRBJ2-7	TGTGCCAGCAGCCAGGGGGGAGGTCGAGAGCAGTACTTC	CASSQGGGREQYF